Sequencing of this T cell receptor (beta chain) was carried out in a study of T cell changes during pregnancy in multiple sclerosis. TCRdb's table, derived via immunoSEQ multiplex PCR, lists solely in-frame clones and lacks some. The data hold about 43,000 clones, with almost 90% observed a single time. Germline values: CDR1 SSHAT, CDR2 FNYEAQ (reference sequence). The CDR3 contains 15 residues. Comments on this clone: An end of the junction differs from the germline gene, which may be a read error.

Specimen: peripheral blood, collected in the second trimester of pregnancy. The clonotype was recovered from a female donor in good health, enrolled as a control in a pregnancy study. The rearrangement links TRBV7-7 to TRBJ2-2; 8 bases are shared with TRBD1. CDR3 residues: CASTRDRTNTGELFF. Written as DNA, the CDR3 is TGTGCTAGCACCAGGGACAGGACGAACACCGGGGAGCTGTTTTTT.